These 19 T cell receptor beta chains were all obtained from the same sample, sequenced in a study of cytomegalovirus exposure and HLA in healthy donors (dated by TCRdb to the late 2010s). The library was built by means of the immunoSEQ multiplex PCR assay. For the multiplex PCR, a mixture combining 60 forward primers for TCR Vbeta segments and 13 reverse primers for TCR Jbeta segments was used. The source is immuneACCESS, and TCRdb retained only in-frame sequences with V and J called. Part of the clones is not carried over; for the studies checked, unresolved V genes explain less than half of this, and the remainder is unexplained. The table for this sample lists fewer than 200,000 clones; over 75% of them were counted only once. The ten largest clones represent under 0.6% of the sample. The material sequenced was PBMCs. The source of these receptors is a woman aged 45-60 years in good health and CMV-seronegative.

The chain combines TRBV4-2 with TRBJ1-1, with D tentatively TRBD1 (5 bases). The length of the CDR3 is 14 residues. V was trimmed by 0 bases and J by 1 base, leaving 6 bases between them. The V gene's germline CDR1 is LGHNA and CDR2 YNFKEQ. This CDR3 is CASSQDRANTEAFF. The CDR3 DNA follows: TGTGCCAGCAGCCAAGACAGGGCGAACACTGAAGCTTTCTTT.

This clone was found a few times. The genes are TRBV6-5 and TRBJ2-1; D possibly corresponds to TRBD2 (5 bases). The germline V gene has CDR1 MNHEY and CDR2 SVGAGI. Trimming cost V 0 bases and J 3 bases, with 9 bases left between them. The CDR3 is 15 residues long. In DNA form, the CDR3 reads TGTGCCAGCAGTTACTCGCGGACTCTCTACAATGAGCAGTTCTTC. Translation gives CASSYSRTLYNEQFF.

This clone was counted a few times. The chain recombines TRBV7-2 with TRBJ2-1; D remains ambiguous. Trimming removed 4 bases at V and 0 bases at J, with 10 bases between. There are 15 residues in the CDR3. The germline V gene has CDR1 SGHTA and CDR2 FQGNSA. The DNA of the CDR3 is TGTGCCAGCAGCTCTGTCCGTAGCTCCTACAATGAGCAGTTCTTC. This encodes CASSSVRSSYNEQFF. Full variable domain (missing parts from reference TRBV7-2 and TRBJ2-1): GAGVSQSPSNKVTEKGKDVELRCDPISGHTALYWYRQSLGQGLEFLIYFQGNSAPDKSGLPSDRFSAERTGGSVSTLTIQRTQQEDSAVYLCASSSVRSSYNEQFFGPGTRLTVL.

This chain links TRBV4-1 with TRBJ2-7, with 11 nucleotides matching TRBD2. The CDR3 extends over 20 amino acids. Trimming removed 3 bases from V and 0 bases from J; junction bases left unmatched: 16. The germline V gene encodes CDR1 MGHRA and CDR2 YSYEKL. In DNA, the CDR3 is TGCGCCAGCAGCCATACTTTAGCGGGAGGGCCCGGTGACTCCTCCTACGAGCAGTACTTC. Residues: CASSHTLAGGPGDSSYEQYF.

The chain employs TRBV11-1 and TRBJ1-1, with no clear D. Germline values: CDR1 SGHAT, CDR2 FQDESV (reference sequence). CDR3 size: 14 residues. V dropped 0 bases and J dropped 11 bases, with 16 bases sitting between them. CDR3: CASSLAIAATGAFF. The CDR3 nucleotides are TGTGCCAGCAGCTTAGCCATAGCGGCTACTGGGGCTTTCTTT. The full variable domain, rest sourced from reference TRBV11-1 and TRBJ1-1, is EAEVAQSPRYKITEKSQAVAFWCDPISGHATLYWYRQILGQGPELLVQFQDESVVDDSQLPKDRFSAERLKGVDSTLKIQPAELGDSAMYLCASSLAIAATGAFFGQGTRLTVV.

This clone turned up a few times. This chain uses TRBV11-3 with TRBJ1-1; D remains unclear. The CDR3 is made up of 12 amino acids. Per germline, CDR1 SGHNT and CDR2 YENEEA. V lost 3 bases and J lost 1, with 3 bases in between. The CDR3 DNA follows: TGTGCCAGCAGCTTTCAGAACACTGAAGCTTTCTTT. This encodes CASSFQNTEAFF.

The rearrangement uses TRBV18 and TRBJ2-5; 8 nucleotides align to TRBD1. With V trimmed by 3 bases and J by 2 bases, 2 bases remained unmatched. Germline V gene sequence: CDR1 KGHSH, CDR2 LQKENI. CDR3 size: 14 residues. The CDR3 nucleotides read TGTGCCAGCTCACCTGGGACAGGACAAGAGACCCAGTACTTC. Translation: CASSPGTGQETQYF.

V usage is TRBV7-2 and J usage is TRBJ1-4; D is undetermined. CDR1 is SGHTA and CDR2 is FQGNSA in the germline V gene. V lost 2 bases and J lost 1, with 8 bases in between. The CDR3 loop spans 15 amino acids. CDR3 region: CASSLYSETNEKLFF. The CDR3 coding sequence is TGTGCCAGCAGCTTATATTCAGAAACTAATGAAAAACTGTTTTTT.

About this clone: At the DNA level, this CDR3 is encoded by other sequences in the same sample as well. This chain uses TRBV5-1 with TRBJ2-3; 10 positions match TRBD2. Germline CDR1 is SGHRS and CDR2 is YFSETQ. This CDR3 comprises 16 residues. V lost 4 bases to trimming and J lost 6 bases; unmatched junction nucleotides: 11. The CDR3 nucleotides are TGCGCCAGCAGCCCCCCACTAGCGGGGAACACGGATACGCAGTATTTT. Protein: CASSPPLAGNTDTQYF.

This rearrangement joins TRBV7-6 to TRBJ1-5; perhaps TRBD1 as D (5 bases). The CDR3 runs 18 residues. Trimming pared 5 bases from V and 5 bases from J, leaving 25 bases between. In germline, CDR1 is SGHVS, CDR2 FNYEAQ. CDR3 nucleotides: TGTGCCAGCAGCGAGTACTACCCCCGGGACTCCCGTGATCAGCCCCAGCATTTT. Encoded protein: CASSEYYPRDSRDQPQHF.

This clone was seen only a few times. J is TRBJ1-1 and V is TRBV18, with D possibly being TRBD1 (5 bases). CDR1 KGHSH and CDR2 LQKENI come from the germline V gene. The CDR3 spans 16 residues. V lost 0 bases, J lost 4 bases, and 15 bases lay in between. The CDR3: CASSPPEALGGTEAFF. DNA for the CDR3: TGTGCCAGCTCACCACCAGAGGCCCTGGGGGGCACTGAAGCTTTCTTT. Variable domain in full (rest from reference TRBV18 and TRBJ1-1): NAGVMQNPRHLVRRRGQEARLRCSPMKGHSHVYWYRQLPEEGLKFMVYLQKENIIDESGMPKERFSAEFPKEGPSILRIQQVVRGDSAAYFCASSPPEALGGTEAFFGQGTRLTVV.

The V and J genes are TRBV27 and TRBJ1-3; D remains ambiguous. V was clipped by 5 bases and J by 0 bases, with 11 bases between them. The CDR3 covers 15 residues. The germline gives CDR1 MNHEY, CDR2 SMNVEV (reference sequence). The chain's CDR3 is CASSVDLSSGNTIYF. CDR3 DNA: TGTGCCAGCAGTGTTGACTTGAGCTCTGGAAACACCATATATTTT.

The CDR3: CASSPGASALAGQETQYF. Here the CDR3 DNA reads TGTGCCAGCAGCCCTGGAGCCTCCGCACTAGCGGGCCAAGAGACCCAGTACTTC. The rearrangement uses TRBV11-1 and TRBJ2-5; 9 positions agree with TRBD2. After removal of 5 bases from V and 1 base from J, the junction contained 14 bases not matched to a gene. The germline V gene encodes CDR1 SGHAT and CDR2 FQDESV (reference sequence). The CDR3 has 18 residues.

The chain couples TRBV5-4 to TRBJ2-7, with 11 bases matching TRBD2. The CDR3 is made up of 16 amino acids. V shed 4 bases, J shed 5 bases, and the junction held 11 bases outside the gene matches. CDR1 is SGHNT and CDR2 is YYREEE in the germline V gene (reference sequence). The CDR3 spells CASSTSGLAGGNEQYF. CDR3 bases: TGTGCCAGCAGCACCAGCGGATTAGCGGGGGGGAACGAGCAGTACTTC.

The chain combines TRBV6-1 with TRBJ1-5, with 8 bases matching TRBD1. CDR1 is MNHNS, CDR2 SASEGT, per germline. The CDR3 consists of 15 residues. Trimming cost V 1 base and J 6 bases; bases outside gene matches: 5. The CDR3 loop reads CASSEDTGGRQPQHF. The CDR3 DNA reads TGTGCCAGCAGTGAAGATACAGGGGGTCGTCAGCCCCAGCATTTT.

V is TRBV2 and J is TRBJ2-1, with D unresolved. CDR1 is SNHLY, CDR2 FYNNEI, per germline. Trimming shortened V by 8 bases and J by 0 bases, and 17 bases separated the two germline ends. CDR3 length: 16 amino acids. This CDR3 is CASLSSLIRSYNEQFF. The CDR3 coding sequence is TGTGCCAGCCTCTCCTCCCTAATACGCTCCTACAATGAGCAGTTCTTC. Complete variable domain (other parts from reference TRBV2 and TRBJ2-1): EPEVTQTPSHQVTQMGQEVILRCVPISNHLYFYWYRQILGQKVEFLVSFYNNEISEKSEIFDDQFSVERPDGSNFTLKIRSTKLEDSAMYFCASLSSLIRSYNEQFFGPGTRLTVL.

The chain carries TRBV6-5 and TRBJ2-5, with 12 nucleotides matching TRBD2. CDR1 and CDR2 (germline): MNHEY, SVGAGI. This CDR3 is built from 16 residues. V lost 2 bases to trimming and J lost 2 bases; unmatched junction nucleotides: 3. Here the CDR3 DNA reads TGTGCCAGCAGTTACACGACTAGCGGGGGACAAGAGACCCAGTACTTC. Amino acid sequence: CASSYTTSGGQETQYF.

Concerning this clone itself: One end of the junction is discordant with germline, which a read error may explain. This rearrangement joins TRBV7-9 to TRBJ2-1; D not resolved. The germline V gene encodes CDR1 SEHNR and CDR2 FQNEAQ (reference sequence). The CDR3 contains 12 residues. CDR3 region: CSSSLFVSEQFF. The CDR3 coding sequence is TGTTCCAGCAGCTTGTTTGTTTCGGAGCAGTTCTTC.

The V call is TRBV6-6, the J call TRBJ1-1; TRBD1 might be the D (5 bases). This CDR3 has 15 residues. The germline CDR1 and CDR2 sequences are MNHNY and SVGAGI (reference sequence). Trimming pared 6 bases from V and 3 bases from J, leaving 17 bases between. CDR3 DNA: TGTGCCAGCAGGTACAACCCCAGGGTGGACACTGAAGCTTTCTTT. This codes for CASRYNPRVDTEAFF.